The source of this T cell receptor beta chain is a study of cytomegalovirus exposure and HLA in healthy donors (dated by TCRdb to 2017 to 2019). The study in broad terms: An earlier analysis of about 560 of the donors reported under 300 Gb of sequence data and 95 million to 130 million unique TCR beta sequences obtained from about 200 million T cells. Every discovery cohort repertoire had been produced on one sequencing platform. Because of strong linkage in the cohort, five DR-DQ haplotypes were treated as single units for association and clustering. In a later genetic analysis, genome-wide SNP genotypes for about 55% of the roughly 700 donors were used, and that subset was treated as a discovery cohort. Across some 400 genotyped donors of the cohort, an average of about 220,000 unique TCR beta nucleotide sequences per donor were sequenced, and 15% to 20% of those sequences were non-productive. Rather than using new phenotypic data, the later analysis identified candidate immune exposures from TCR beta sequences and from how often those sequences occurred across donors. HLA typing covered class I and class II loci at four-digit resolution. In addition to the first cohort of around 670 subjects, a separate validation cohort of 120 different subjects was used. Typing coverage differed by locus: A, B, C, DRB1 and DQB1 were typed in roughly 629-630 donors, DQA1 in about 550, DPA1 in approximately 610, and DPB1 in just under 490. Of the roughly 410 genotyped donors, 65% to 90% were placed in the genetic ancestry cluster associated with self-reported Caucasian donors. Around 330 gigabases of sequencing data and roughly 81 million unique TCR sequences made up an early release that covered several hundred HLA-typed donors. The aim of the study was to test whether cataloging public T cell receptors could identify signatures of past pathogen exposure. An earlier analysis of some 500 of the donors used high-throughput TCR beta sequencing to judge whether each TCR beta V gene segment behaved as functional or pseudogenic. The study combined high-throughput TCR immunosequencing, statistical association of individual TCRs with disease status, and machine learning to predict cytomegalovirus infection status. Donor age, sex, ethnicity and CMV serostatus were collected together with the repertoire data. The study used immunosequencing to profile the T cell repertoires of approximately 650 subjects and linked those repertoires to cytomegalovirus serostatus. To study patterns of TCR occurrence, a later analysis re-analyzed previously published TCR beta repertoires from several hundred donors and added high-resolution HLA genotyping.

Paper-wide results and their limitations: Correlated functional status among segregating V segments might reflect linkage disequilibrium, but an unknown experimental factor could not be ruled out. Cytomegalovirus status was reported to be diagnosed by the classifier with high specificity and sensitivity in both the original and validation cohorts. In a later analysis, HLA-associated TCR beta chains were found to be more clonally expanded and to have lower generation probabilities than equally common non-associated chains. In a later analysis, several top co-occurrence clusters were reported to appear linked to parvovirus B19, influenza, CMV and Epstein-Barr virus. A later analysis found that most CMV-associated TCR beta chains appeared HLA-restricted, with HLA associations seemingly driven largely by CMV exposure. The study listed 164 TCR beta chains as associated with cytomegalovirus. When HLA alleles, especially DR and DQ, strongly co-occurred, TCR associations were difficult to assign to individual alleles. A later analysis found that TCR association rates varied across HLA loci, with DRB1 alleles showing the most associated TCRs and HLA-C alleles the fewest. Broadly in line with IMGT annotations, most TCR beta V segments showed up in productive rearrangements about 90% or about 30% of the time in an earlier analysis of approximately 640 of the donors. Because the 87-base-pair reads could not distinguish some IMGT-functional V segments, including TRBV6-2 and TRBV6-3, those segments were excluded. A later genetic analysis associated a missense DCLRE1C variant with V-gene and J-gene trimming of TCR beta chains, and an independent cohort replicated the association. In a later genetic analysis, fewer N-insertions in productive TCRs were reported among donors in an Asian-associated ancestry cluster than the roughly 670-donor mean. In vitro tests confirmed that three of the cytomegalovirus-associated TCR beta chains recognize cytomegalovirus antigens. According to the authors, the approach could potentially be generalized to other disease states and immunological phenotypes. Only TCR beta chains were sequenced in this cohort, and the absence of alpha or paired-chain data limited detectable features. A group of highly shared sequence variants was considered likely to be a technical artifact of the sequencing pipeline. For the cohort, immune exposure information was limited to CMV serostatus. The presence/absence analyses assumed that sequencing depth was roughly uniform across donors, and that assumption may not be true. In a later analysis, some 17,000 TCR beta sequences were associated with specific HLA alleles at a false discovery rate of 0.05. Because HLA typing was missing for some donors at each locus, association tests included only the typed subset. Most TCR sequences were seen in very few donors, while some public TCRs were found in many individuals. Because counts were too low, some 17 rarely observed V segments, including chromosome 9 orphons, were excluded from the earlier analysis of several hundred of the donors. A further reported finding was that TCR beta sequences accurately predicted the HLA-A and HLA-B alleles for most subjects in the first cohort.

Library method: the immunoSEQ multiplex PCR assay. For the multiplex PCR, a mixture combining 60 forward primers for TCR Vbeta segments and 13 reverse primers for TCR Jbeta segments was used. Amplification of the CDR3 region of rearranged TCR beta genes was performed with a multiplex PCR assay on genomic DNA. The Illumina HiSeq System was used to sequence the amplified TCR beta libraries as 87-base-pair reads. As for the original processing: A later analysis tallied 80 million to 95 million unique TCR beta chains across the approximately 670 repertoires, and about 10 million of those chains were shared by two or more donors. A nearest-neighbor algorithm error-corrected the raw reads and collapsed the reads into unique sequences, merging closely related sequences to remove PCR and sequencing errors. Alignment of CDR3 sequences to IMGT reference sequences was used to assign V, D and J gene segments. For a sequence to be retained, a match of at least six nucleotides was required to both a V gene segment and a J gene segment. Rearrangements were classified as productive when the CDR3 lacked stop codons and remained in frame with V and J, and all other rearrangements were classified as non-productive. Following IMGT convention, CDR3 was defined as the stretch from the second conserved V-encoded cysteine to the conserved J-encoded phenylalanine. Sequences without an unambiguous match to a single V gene segment were excluded from the earlier analysis of 450 to 750 of the donors. An earlier analysis of several hundred of the donors classified V segments as functional when productive rearrangements were above 56.7% and as segregating when the standard deviation between donors was above 5%. A statistical classification framework was built for diagnosing cytomegalovirus status from the catalog of TCR beta chain sequences. In a later analysis, V and J genes were assigned by comparing TCR nucleotide sequences against IMGT/GENE-DB human TR gene sequences. A later analysis assigned CDR3 sequences and most-parsimonious VDJ recombination scenarios with the TCRdist pipeline. In a later analysis, every TCR beta chain was defined by the combination of its CDR3 amino acid sequence and its V-gene family, and reads without a unique V-gene family were dropped. In a later analysis, some 600 highly shared, low-generation-probability nucleotide sequences were removed to address suspected cross-contamination and a sequencing artifact. For each public chain, a later analysis derived a clonal expansion index from normalized ranks of inferred template counts within each repertoire. In a later analysis, generation probabilities were computed using a VDJ recombination model fitted to out-of-frame rearrangements, and the results were checked against IGoR. In a later analysis, TCR-TCR, TCR-HLA and TCR-CMV co-occurrence was scored with hypergeometric tests, and a repertoire-size bias correction was applied to TCR pairs. False discovery rates were estimated in a later analysis by permuting HLA or CMV assignments 20 times. In a later analysis, co-occurring TCRs were grouped with DBSCAN, and TCRdist sequence similarity was added when clustering was performed within HLA-allele-positive subsets. For co-occurrence clustering, repertoires with fewer than 30,000 or more than 120,000 public chains were excluded, along with about five repertoires with anomalous nucleotide sharing. Held by TCRdb, this immuneACCESS table contains in-frame sequences only and omits some clones. Under half of the omission traces to an unresolved V gene where checked; the cause of the rest is unknown. V and J calls and clone size are those listed in that table; D and trimming were worked out from the DNA. Within this sample are over 70,000 clones, with 75% to 85% of them counted one time only. Roughly 2% of the sample goes to the ten largest clones.

The cohort comprised 666 healthy bone marrow donors. Cohort members were all nominally healthy when sampled, although unrecorded immune exposures were likely present. The donor tested CMV seronegative and was one of the 352 seronegative cohort members. Every donor gave a peripheral blood sample, and the peripheral blood mononuclear cells from that sample were used for TCR beta sequencing. Genomic DNA extraction from the blood cell samples was performed with the Qiagen DNeasy Blood Extraction Kit. Including the terminal cysteine and phenylalanine, the CDR3 comprises 16 residues. The DNA shown is the 48-base CDR3, in frame from base 1. The CDR1 and CDR2 encoded by the germline V gene are SGDLS and YYNGEE. Compared with germline, V lacks 0 bases and J lacks 8 bases; bases without a gene match: 8. This clone was observed a few times. Its cognate antigen has yet to be identified. Base qualities are missing; no much larger clone stands one base away.

The sequence was collected from a man between 18 and 29 years old in good health and CMV-seronegative. The chain is assembled from TRBV9 and TRBJ1-6, with TRBD1 identical over 7 junction bases. The sample comprised PBMCs. The nucleotides read TGTGCCAGCAGCGTAGGACAGGGCGCTCTCTATTCACCCCTCCACTTT. It specifies CASSVGQGALYSPLHF.